Presented here are 6 T cell receptor beta chains from one specimen sequenced in a study of CD8 T cells in ankylosing spondylitis. TCRdb ran MiXCR on the 5' RACE reads and lists one entry per CDR3 protein. The data contain about 350,000 distinct CDR3 sequences, approximately 22% of them singletons. The sequencing input was blood, either unsorted or a sorted T cell fraction (not recorded which). The receptors here all came from a male donor with ankylosing spondylitis or in good health (not recorded which).

This chain uses TRBV6-1 with TRBJ2-6; D remains unclear. The V end lost 1 base, the J end lost 0 bases, and 4 bases lay between the germline ends. The CDR3 has 15 residues. CDR1 is MNHNS, CDR2 SASEGT, per germline. The CDR3 protein is CASSEEDSGANVLTF. For the CDR3, the DNA is TGTGCCAGCAGTGAAGAGGACTCTGGGGCCAACGTCCTGACTTTC.

This clonotype was counted a single time. V usage is TRBV2 and J usage is TRBJ2-1; 13 bases line up with TRBD2. V was pared by 7 bases and J by 10 bases, with 10 bases of the junction left unmatched. Germline-derived CDR1 and CDR2 are SNHLY and FYNNEI. CDR3 length: 15 amino acids. In nucleotides, the CDR3 is TGTGCCAGCACCCAACTACTAGCGGGGGGGCACGAGCAGTTCTTC. Its protein product is CASTQLLAGGHEQFF.

The J gene is TRBJ2-7, the V gene TRBV10-3; 14 bases map to TRBD2. Germline V gene sequence: CDR1 ENHRY, CDR2 SYGVKD. The CDR3 is made up of 17 amino acids. The J segment lost 3 bases and the V segment lost 2 bases, leaving 6 bases of the junction unmatched. The CDR3 nucleotides read TGTGCCATCAGTGAGACGGGACTAGCGGGGGCCGGCTACGAGCAGTACTTC. This gives the protein CAISETGLAGAGYEQYF.

This clonotype occurred a few times. The gene calls are TRBV18 and TRBJ1-1, with D perhaps matching TRBD1 (6 bases). Germline V gives CDR1 KGHSH, CDR2 LQKENI. The CDR3 totals 15 residues. Trimming cost V 6 bases and J 5 bases, with 19 bases left between them. The DNA of the CDR3 is TGTGCCAGCTCCCACTGGGACACTCGAGGGACTGAAGCTTTCTTT. Its translation is CASSHWDTRGTEAFF.

The V and J genes are TRBV15 and TRBJ2-4, with 7 nucleotides matching TRBD1. J gave up 0 bases and V 1 base, and 9 bases lay outside the gene matches. The CDR3 is 18 residues long. Looked up from germline, CDR1 is LNHNV and CDR2 is YYDKDF (reference sequence). CDR3 amino acids: CATSRVPGGIKAKNIQYF. In DNA, the CDR3 is TGTGCCACCAGCAGAGTTCCAGGGGGTATTAAAGCCAAAAACATTCAGTACTTC.

The J gene is TRBJ2-1, the V gene TRBV9; D unclear. This CDR3 has 16 residues. Germline loops: CDR1 SGDLS, CDR2 YYNGEE. Trimming took 3 bases from V and 7 from J, leaving 20 bases between them. CDR3 loop: CASSAKLSRPTNEQFF. The CDR3 DNA follows: TGTGCCAGCAGCGCTAAACTAAGTCGGCCCACGAATGAGCAGTTCTTC.